These 14 T cell receptor beta chains were all obtained from the same sample, sequenced in a study of molecular identifiers for immune sequencing clone quantification (dated by TCRdb to between 2017 and 2018). The library relied on PCR. The run used an Illumina HiSeq 4000. The public reads were run again by TCRdb, first through fastp at Q25 and then through MiXCR, and only productive beta chains were kept. Every entry covers one CDR3 protein and lists the most common genes and DNA from its rows. The sample contains about 640,000 distinct CDR3 sequences, 15% to 20% of them found a single time. The top ten constitute 0.85% of the sample. The sequenced material came from naive CD8+ T cells from blood, with Jurkat cell RNA spiked in. The cell subset or site label of this sample denotes: FACS-sorted CD8+CD4-CCR7+CD45RA+ naive T cells. Source of these receptors: a human donor in good health. Some libraries in this study had Jurkat cell RNA spiked in.

This clonotype was detected ten times or more. The chain links TRBV27 to TRBJ1-5; D call uncertain. V lost 5 bases to trimming and J lost 6 bases, with 11 bases between them. Germline CDR1 reads MNHEY; CDR2 reads SMNVEV (reference sequence). The CDR3 extends over 13 amino acids. CDR3 bases: TGTGCCAGCAGTCCGTGGGCTTTTCAGCCCCAGCATTTT. Translating gives CASSPWAFQPQHF.

Comment on this clonotype: One base away lies a much larger clone, so this may be a sequencing read error. The genes are TRBV4-3 and TRBJ1-2; D uncertain. Germline assignment: CDR1 LGHNA and CDR2 YSLEER. This CDR3 is built from 15 residues. The CDR3 loop reads CASGRSVQSNCGYTF. The CDR3 DNA reads TGCGCCAGCGGACGATCAGTGCAGAGTAACTGTGGCTACACCTTC.

This clonotype was detected many times. V and J are TRBV4-3 and TRBJ2-7; 7 bases align to TRBD2. The junction had 8 bases not matched to a gene; V was cut back by 3 bases and J by 3 bases. There are 15 residues in the CDR3. Looked up from germline, CDR1 is LGHNA and CDR2 is YSLEER. This CDR3 is CASSQTASGFYEQYF. CDR3 bases: TGCGCCAGCAGCCAGACCGCTAGCGGATTCTACGAGCAGTACTTC.

This clonotype was counted ten times or more. V and J are TRBV2 and TRBJ2-2, with D hard to call. The V gene lost 10 bases and the J gene lost 5 bases, with 11 bases spanning the gap. This CDR3 comprises 12 residues. Germline CDR1 reads SNHLY; CDR2 reads FYNNEI. The CDR3 sequence is CAKLQRTGELFF. The CDR3 coding sequence is TGTGCCAAATTACAGAGAACCGGGGAGCTGTTTTTT. The variable domain in full, completed from reference TRBV2 and TRBJ2-2, reads EPEVTQTPSHQVTQMGQEVILRCVPISNHLYFYWYRQILGQKVEFLVSFYNNEISEKSEIFDDQFSVERPDGSNFTLKIRSTKLEDSAMYFCAKLQRTGELFFGEGSRLTVL.

CDR3 DNA: TGTGCCAGCAGTTACCCGGAATTAGCGGGAAATGACTACGAGCAGTACTTC. It yields the protein CASSYPELAGNDYEQYF. The chain links TRBV6-5 to TRBJ2-7, with 8 bases identical to TRBD2. Trimming at V came to 2 bases and at J to 3 bases, leaving 12 bases not matched to a gene. CDR3 length: 17 amino acids. Looked up from germline, CDR1 is MNHEY and CDR2 is SVGAGI.

This clonotype was observed many times. The J gene is TRBJ2-6, the V gene TRBV11-2; D unresolved. CDR1 is SGHAT and CDR2 is FQNNGV in the germline V gene. The CDR3 loop spans 16 amino acids. V was cut by 4 bases and J by 2 bases, with 12 bases left in between. Here the CDR3 DNA reads TGTGCCAGCAGCTCACACGAATTTGCTGGGGCCAACGTCCTGACTTTC. Its protein product is CASSSHEFAGANVLTF.

With respect to this clonotype: This sequence may be a read error, since a much larger clone differs from it by one base. The gene calls are TRBV12-3 or TRBV12-4 and TRBJ2-1; D gene uncertain. V was clipped by 3 bases and J by 3 bases, with 6 bases between them. This CDR3 spans 13 amino acids. CDR3 DNA sequence: TGTGCCAGCAGTTTCTGGGACTACAATGAGCAGTTCTTC. Its protein is CASSFWDYNEQFF.

This clonotype showed up many times. The CDR3, as DNA: TGTGCCAGCAGTGAAGTTAGCGGCGAAGAGACCCAGTACTTC. Translation gives CASSEVSGEETQYF. The gene calls are TRBV25-1 and TRBJ2-5, with D maybe TRBD2 (6 bases). This CDR3 region has 14 residues. V was trimmed by 2 bases and J by 3 bases, leaving 10 bases between them. In germline, CDR1 is MGHDK, CDR2 SYGVNS.

This clonotype turned up a few times. The chain carries TRBV27 and TRBJ2-7, with TRBD1 matching 7 bases. V shed 7 bases and J 5 bases; nucleotides not matched to a gene: 8. CDR3 length: 13 residues. Germline values: CDR1 MNHEY, CDR2 SMNVEV (reference sequence). The CDR3 loop is CASTIDRVHEQYF. In DNA form, the CDR3 reads TGTGCCAGCACCATCGACAGGGTCCACGAGCAGTACTTC.

There are many counts of this clonotype. V and J are TRBV4-3 and TRBJ1-5, with no clear D. The germline V and J ends were trimmed by 0 bases and 2 bases, with 8 bases remaining between them. This CDR3 is built from 15 residues. Germline-derived CDR1 and CDR2 are LGHNA and YSLEER. CDR3 sequence reads: CASSQDLRGNQPQHF. CDR3 bases: TGCGCCAGCAGCCAAGATTTAAGGGGCAATCAGCCCCAGCATTTT.

This clonotype was picked up many times. The chain recombines TRBV5-1 with TRBJ2-1; TRBD1 agrees at 9 bases. The germline V gene encodes CDR1 SGHRS and CDR2 YFSETQ. This CDR3 has 14 amino acids. V was pared by 0 bases and J by 6 bases, with 1 base of the junction left unmatched. The CDR3 is CASSLEQGANEQFF. The CDR3 DNA is TGCGCCAGCAGCTTGGAACAGGGGGCCAATGAGCAGTTCTTC.

To note about this clonotype: A much larger clonotype is one base distant, so this may be a read error. The chain is built from TRBV7-9 and TRBJ2-3, with TRBD2 matching over 8 bases. The CDR3 extends over 16 amino acids. Germline-derived CDR1 and CDR2 are SEHNR and FQNEAQ (reference sequence). The CDR3 bases are TGTGCCAGCAGCTCCCCCCGGGAGGGATTAGAAGATACGCAGTGTTTT. Its protein is CASSSPREGLEDTQCF.

This clonotype was observed at least ten times. The chain employs TRBV15 and TRBJ1-5; D might be TRBD1 (6 bases). The CDR3 has 16 residues. Germline assignment: CDR1 LNHNV and CDR2 YYDKDF (reference sequence). The V end lost 0 bases, the J end lost 1 base, and 10 bases lay between the germline ends. The CDR3 spells CATSRDSGVSNQPQHF. The CDR3 DNA follows: TGTGCCACCAGCAGAGATTCAGGGGTGAGCAATCAGCCCCAGCATTTT.

This clonotype has a count of ten or more. The chain uses TRBV9 and TRBJ1-6; the D is unclear. The germline gives CDR1 SGDLS, CDR2 YYNGEE. V gave up 0 bases and J gave up 7 bases, with 11 bases separating them. The CDR3 is 15 amino acids. CDR3 DNA sequence: TGTGCCAGCAGCGTAGATTGGGGAGGAAATTCACCCCTCCACTTT. Its translation: CASSVDWGGNSPLHF.